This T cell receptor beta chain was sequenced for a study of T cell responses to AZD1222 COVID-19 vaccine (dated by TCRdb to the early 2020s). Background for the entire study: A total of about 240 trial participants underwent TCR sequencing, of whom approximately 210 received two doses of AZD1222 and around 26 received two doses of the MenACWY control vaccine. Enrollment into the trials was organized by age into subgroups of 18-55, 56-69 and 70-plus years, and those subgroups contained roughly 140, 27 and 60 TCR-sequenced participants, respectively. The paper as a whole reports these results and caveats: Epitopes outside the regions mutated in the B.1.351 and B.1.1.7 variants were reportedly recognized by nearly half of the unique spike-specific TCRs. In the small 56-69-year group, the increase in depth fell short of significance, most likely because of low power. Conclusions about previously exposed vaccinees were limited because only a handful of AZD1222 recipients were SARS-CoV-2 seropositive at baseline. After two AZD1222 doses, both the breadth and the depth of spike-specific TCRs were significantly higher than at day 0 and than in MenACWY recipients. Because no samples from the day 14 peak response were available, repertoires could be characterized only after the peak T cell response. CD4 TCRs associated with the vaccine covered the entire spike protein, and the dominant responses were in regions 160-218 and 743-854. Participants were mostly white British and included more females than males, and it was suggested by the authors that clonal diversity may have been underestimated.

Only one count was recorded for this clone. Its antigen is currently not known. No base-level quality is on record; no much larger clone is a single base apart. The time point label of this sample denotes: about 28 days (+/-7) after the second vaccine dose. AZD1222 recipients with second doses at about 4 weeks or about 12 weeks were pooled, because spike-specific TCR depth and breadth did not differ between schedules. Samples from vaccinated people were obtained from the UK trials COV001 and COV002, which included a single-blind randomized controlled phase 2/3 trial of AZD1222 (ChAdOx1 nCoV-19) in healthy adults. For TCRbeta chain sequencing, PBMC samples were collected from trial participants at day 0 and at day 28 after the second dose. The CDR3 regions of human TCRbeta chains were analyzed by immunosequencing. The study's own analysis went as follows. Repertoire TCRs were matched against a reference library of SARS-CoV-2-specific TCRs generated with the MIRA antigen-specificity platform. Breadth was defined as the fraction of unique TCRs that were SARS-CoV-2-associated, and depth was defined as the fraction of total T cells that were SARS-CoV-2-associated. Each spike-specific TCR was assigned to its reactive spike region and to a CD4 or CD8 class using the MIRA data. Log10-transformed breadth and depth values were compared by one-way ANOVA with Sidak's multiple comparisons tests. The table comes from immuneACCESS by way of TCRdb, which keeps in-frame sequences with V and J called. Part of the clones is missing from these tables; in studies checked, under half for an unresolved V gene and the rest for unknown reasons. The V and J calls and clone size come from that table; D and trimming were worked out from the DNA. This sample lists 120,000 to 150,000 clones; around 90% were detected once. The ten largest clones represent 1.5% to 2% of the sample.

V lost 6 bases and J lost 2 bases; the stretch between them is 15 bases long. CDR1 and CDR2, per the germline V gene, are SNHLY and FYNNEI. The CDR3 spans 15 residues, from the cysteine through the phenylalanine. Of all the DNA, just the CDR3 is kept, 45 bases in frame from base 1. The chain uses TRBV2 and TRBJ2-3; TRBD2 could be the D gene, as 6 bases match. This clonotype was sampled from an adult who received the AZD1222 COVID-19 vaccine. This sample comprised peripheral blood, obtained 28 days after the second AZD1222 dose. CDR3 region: CASRPGLKNTDTQYF. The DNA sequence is TGTGCCAGCAGGCCGGGACTCAAAAACACAGATACGCAGTATTTT.